This T cell receptor beta chain stems from a study of T cells in Graves' hyperthyroidism and ophthalmopathy. TCR beta CDR3 regions were amplified from RNA transcripts. TCR CDR3 regions were first amplified by RT-PCR with HTBI primers. TCRdb reprocessed the multiplex PCR reads with MiXCR, giving one entry per CDR3 protein. The table lists hundreds of thousands of distinct CDR3 sequences, about 14% of them singletons, with around an eighth in the top ten. This clonotype was counted a few times. The CDR3 runs to 15 residues. Germline CDR1 reads LNHDA; CDR2 reads SQIVND (reference sequence). V dropped 1 base and J dropped 3 bases, with 12 bases sitting between them. Not enrolled were patients with uncontrolled infection, other autoimmune disease, pregnancy or lactation.

The sequencing input was blood. The chain uses TRBV19 and TRBJ2-5, with D perhaps matching TRBD1 (8 bases). The source of this sequence is a woman aged 50 to 60 with Graves' ophthalmopathy. For the CDR3, the DNA is TGTGCCAGTAGTATAGGACAGGGGAGGGAAGAGACCCAGTACTTC. It codes for CASSIGQGREETQYF.